The clone carrying this T cell receptor (beta chain) has a handful of counts. The antigen is not known. From germline, CDR1 is MGHRA and CDR2 YSYEKL. Trimming removed 1 base from V and 5 bases from J, with 14 bases in between. The CDR3 spans 15 residues. This entry is derived from a study of a mutant IDH1 vaccine in newly diagnosed glioma. About the research overall: The start of vaccination came 4-6 weeks after radiotherapy alone, or with temozolomide cycles. Patients' prior therapy spanned radiotherapy, temozolomide, or both; most underwent both. Visits V12 and V13 fell at weeks 35 and 47, respectively.

Repertoires were generated with immunoSEQ multiplex PCR, while TCRdb's copy carries only in-frame clones and drops some. The data show about 33,000 clones, about four fifths seen once. Time point denoted: week 35, safety follow-up. Vaccination used 300 ug of mutant IDH1 20-mer peptide per dose, with topical imiquimod. This clonotype was sampled from a woman aged 18-29 years with glioma. The chain carries TRBV4-1 and TRBJ1-1, with D perhaps TRBD1 (5 bases). This material consisted of PBMCs, taken from a glioma patient whose treatment included an IDH1 peptide vaccine. This CDR3 reads CASSQVGGFGTEAFF. The DNA for the CDR3 is TGCGCCAGCAGCCAAGTTGGGGGTTTCGGGACTGAAGCTTTCTTT.